The clone carrying this T cell receptor (beta chain) was seen at least ten times. This sample was included in a study of human T cells and chemical hapten exposure. Study at large: Patients had diphenylcyclopropenone applied to the scalp weekly throughout the roughly 23-week study.

Germline values: CDR1 MNHNS, CDR2 SASEGT. The CDR3 is made up of 14 amino acids. With V trimmed by 6 bases and J by 4 bases, 3 bases remained unmatched. Time point denoted: patch test 3, about 24 weeks after DPC sensitization. This sample's treatment: therapeutic diphenylcyclopropenone sensitization with weekly scalp DPC. TCRdb reanalysed the RACE reads using MiXCR and keeps one entry per CDR3 protein. The sample has 55,000 to 75,000 distinct CDR3 sequences, roughly 12% seen once. This chain connects TRBV6-1 to TRBJ2-1, with 10 nucleotides matching TRBD1. The input for sequencing was whole blood, taken in connection with sensitization to the hapten diphenylcyclopropenone (DPC). The sequence came from a young man with alopecia areata. Some clones in this sample may be carry-over from other donors' samples. The CDR3 DNA reads TGTGCCAGCAGGCCGGGACAGGGGTACAATGAGCAGTTCTTC. It encodes CASRPGQGYNEQFF.